The 15 T cell receptor beta chains below all came from one sample that was sequenced in a study of shared clonotypes between healthy human individuals (dated by TCRdb to the early 2020s). Libraries were prepared through the immunoSEQ multiplex PCR assay. TCRdb stores this immuneACCESS table with in-frame sequences only. Part of the clones is absent; in the studies checked, under half of the shortfall reflects unresolved V genes, and no reason is known for the rest. A total of a few million clones appear in this sample, 95% of them only once. Together, the top ten hold over 0.1% of the sample. The sequenced sample consisted of naive CD4+ T cells sorted from blood. Reading the label with the study, this specimen's cell subset or site is: CD45RA+ positively selected. These receptors all come from a man aged 18-30 years in good health.

V is TRBV19 and J is TRBJ2-5; TRBD1 might be the D (6 bases). The CDR3 sequence is 13 residues long. The ends were cut back, 5 bases at V and 5 bases at J, with 12 bases in the middle. Germline loops: CDR1 LNHDA, CDR2 SQIVND (reference sequence). The CDR3 bases are TGTGCCAGTAGTGGGGCAGGGGTGGAGACCCAGTACTTC. Amino acids: CASSGAGVETQYF.

CDR3 sequence: CASRAGPNQPQHF. CDR3 DNA sequence: TGTGCCAGCAGAGCAGGGCCCAATCAGCCCCAGCATTTT. This chain connects TRBV6-5 to TRBJ1-5; a weak D match, TRBD1 (5 bases). Trimming shortened V by 6 bases and J by 3 bases, and 9 bases separated the two germline ends. Germline CDR1 and CDR2: MNHEY and SVGAGI. The CDR3 loop spans 13 amino acids.

CDR3 DNA sequence: TGTGCCAGCAGGGGGGACGGTGGGATTAGCAATCAGCCCCAGCATTTT. It is translated as CASRGDGGISNQPQHF. This chain connects TRBV28 to TRBJ1-5; weak D call: TRBD1 (5 bases). V gave up 6 bases and J gave up 0 bases, with 15 bases separating them. There are 16 residues in the CDR3. Germline V gene lookup returns CDR1 MDHEN and CDR2 SYDVKM.

The CDR3 coding sequence is TGTGCCAGCAGAAGGCCTATCGGAAGGACCGGGGAGCTGTTTTTT. Translating it yields CASRRPIGRTGELFF. The chain recombines TRBV11-2 with TRBJ2-2; unclear D gene. Germline assignment: CDR1 SGHAT and CDR2 FQNNGV. The CDR3 is 15 residues long. Deletions cut 6 bases from V and 5 bases from J, with 16 bases between.

This rearrangement joins TRBV6-5 to TRBJ2-3; D call uncertain. Germline loops: CDR1 MNHEY, CDR2 SVGAGI. Trimming left V 4 bases short and J 0 bases short, with 11 bases between. This CDR3 contains 15 residues. CDR3 DNA sequence: TGTGCCAGCAGTTCCCCTAGAATTAGCACAGATACGCAGTATTTT. Translation gives CASSSPRISTDTQYF.

This sequence joins TRBV14 and TRBJ1-2; TRBD1 agrees at 11 bases. The V gene end was trimmed by 1 base and the J gene end by 5 bases; junction bases not matched to a gene: 3. The CDR3 extends over 15 amino acids. Germline V CDR1 and CDR2: SGHDN, FVKESK. This chain's CDR3 is CASSQARDRGYGYTF. CDR3 sequence (DNA): TGTGCCAGCAGCCAAGCGAGGGACAGGGGGTATGGCTACACCTTC.

In nucleotides, the CDR3 is TGTGCCAGCAGTCCCCCCCCTAACTATGGCTACACCTTC. Its translation is CASSPPPNYGYTF. The chain employs TRBV7-9 and TRBJ1-2; no clear D gene. V lost 6 bases to trimming and J lost 0 bases, with 8 bases between them. CDR1 SEHNR and CDR2 FQNEAQ come from the germline V gene (reference sequence). The CDR3 has 13 amino acids.

This rearrangement joins TRBV30 to TRBJ2-3; possible D gene TRBD2, 5 bases. Germline V lookup: CDR1 GTSNPN, CDR2 SVGIG (reference sequence). Trimming took 1 base from V and 5 from J, leaving 10 bases between them. The CDR3 runs 13 residues. In DNA form, the CDR3 reads TGTGCCTGGAGTGACTGGGGAGTAGATACGCAGTATTTT. Its translation: CAWSDWGVDTQYF.

CDR3 in amino acids: CASSSSGTVMNTEAFF. In DNA, the CDR3 is TGTGCCAGCAGCTCCTCCGGGACAGTTATGAACACTGAAGCTTTCTTT. The V and J genes are TRBV7-2 and TRBJ1-1; 7 nucleotides align to TRBD1. V was clipped by 4 bases and J by 0 bases; unmatched bases: 8. The CDR3 is made up of 16 amino acids. The germline V gene has CDR1 SGHTA and CDR2 FQGNSA.

The chain is built from TRBV18 and TRBJ2-5; 7 bases are a match to TRBD1. V lost 3 bases to trimming and J lost 2 bases; unmatched junction nucleotides: 12. The CDR3 is made up of 17 amino acids. Germline-derived CDR1 and CDR2 are KGHSH and LQKENI. The CDR3 protein is CASSPTIVRDRQETQYF. The CDR3 DNA is TGTGCCAGCTCACCCACCATTGTCCGGGACAGACAAGAGACCCAGTACTTC.

This clone has only one observation. The sample contains more than one DNA sequence encoding this CDR3. The rearrangement uses TRBV2 and TRBJ2-5; D is unresolved. Trimming cost V 6 bases and J 4 bases, with 3 bases left between them. There are 10 residues in the CDR3. The V gene's germline CDR1 is SNHLY and CDR2 FYNNEI. In nucleotides, the CDR3 is TGTGCCAGCAGACGAGAGACCCAGTACTTC. It is translated as CASRRETQYF.

The CDR3 nucleotides are TGTGCCAGCAGAAAAACCGGGACAGGGGCTGAAAAACTGTTTTTT. This gives the protein CASRKTGTGAEKLFF. The gene calls are TRBV5-8 and TRBJ1-4; TRBD1 aligns across 10 bases. V lost 5 bases, J lost 7 bases, and 8 bases stayed unmatched. This CDR3 region has 15 residues. Germline loops: CDR1 SGHTS, CDR2 YDEGEE.

The V gene is TRBV11-2, the J gene TRBJ2-7; D call uncertain. CDR3 length: 11 residues. The germline gives CDR1 SGHAT, CDR2 FQNNGV. V was cut by 6 bases and J by 5 bases, with 8 bases left in between. In DNA form, the CDR3 reads TGTGCCAGCAGTGTACTGGACGAGCAGTACTTC. Translation gives CASSVLDEQYF.

The chain employs TRBV9 and TRBJ2-1; possibly TRBD1 for D (5 bases). Germline V gene lookup returns CDR1 SGDLS and CDR2 YYNGEE. There are 16 residues in the CDR3. Trimming removed 4 bases from V and 4 bases from J, with 18 bases in between. CDR3 protein: CASSRSQGTYYNEQFF. In DNA form, the CDR3 reads TGTGCCAGCAGCCGATCCCAGGGCACCTATTACAATGAGCAGTTCTTC.

The V call is TRBV4-1, the J call TRBJ2-3; a possible D gene is TRBD2 (5 bases). Trimming pared 0 bases from V and 3 bases from J, leaving 10 bases between. This CDR3 region has 15 residues. From germline, CDR1 is MGHRA and CDR2 YSYEKL. The DNA of the CDR3 is TGCGCCAGCAGCCAAGATAGTATAGCGACAGATACGCAGTATTTT. It codes for CASSQDSIATDTQYF.